The source of this TCR beta chain is a study of blood T cell repertoires in COVID-19. For the study at large: Acute-phase and convalescent COVID-19 samples originated in the United States, Italy and Spain. T cells, B-cell-depleted T cells, or PBMCs supplied cDNA or gDNA.

Per the original methods: Reference gene primers were amplified, and this amplification served to estimate nucleated cell counts. Sequenced by immunoSEQ multiplex PCR; TCRdb stores in-frame clones only, minus some. From that table come the V and J calls and clone size; the DNA was used to work out D and trimming. The top ten clones hold over 2% of a sample with approximately 220,000 clones, approximately 87% of them seen once. Germline V gene data show CDR1 as MRHNA and CDR2 as SNTAGT. CDR3 length: 14 amino acids. Trimming took 6 bases from V and 8 from J, leaving 19 bases between them. The J gene is TRBJ1-1, the V gene TRBV6-4; D possibly corresponds to TRBD1 (6 bases). Sequenced input: peripheral blood. This TCR came from a woman aged 50 to 60 with acute or convalescent COVID-19. The DNA for the CDR3 is TGTGCCAGCAGCTTGGGACACCTTGGTGGGGAAGCTTTCTTT. Translation gives CASSLGHLGGEAFF.